The T cell receptor beta chain described here comes from a study of T-cell memory formation after mild COVID-19 (dated by TCRdb to the early 2020s). Notes on the research overall: TCR sequence clusters from the two donors were found to be largely donor specific. In two donors, T-cell clones that expanded and contracted after mild COVID-19 were followed by sequencing TCRalpha and TCRbeta repertoires longitudinally. The cohort was made up of two young adult volunteers, one female and one male, who were previously healthy.

Concerning this clonotype: The antigen it binds to is not known. Within one base of it there is no much larger clone, and no base qualities were kept.

The research as a whole found: From day 15 to 85, contracting clones showed balanced CD4/CD8 phenotypes, whereas a second wave of clones that expanded from day 15 to 37 leaned towards CD4+. Only a couple of mild cases were covered by the study, and larger cohorts that include severe cases with pre-infection samples were considered necessary. Some responding clones were found in pre-infection memory, which suggests that pre-existing cross-reactive memory T cells took part in the SARS-CoV-2 response. Contracting CD4+ clones were found mainly in CM and EM memory subsets, while CD8+ clones were enriched in EMRA. The second-wave clones that peaked on day 37 were not confirmed to be SARS-CoV-2 specific.

CDR1 and CDR2, looked up from the germline V gene, are SQVTM and ANQGSEA. V was cut back by 3 bases and J by 2 bases, leaving a gap of 10 bases between them. The CDR3 holds 13 amino acids from the cysteine to the phenylalanine. The read is trimmed to its CDR3 DNA, 39 bases read in frame from base 1. Sequenced using an Illumina NovaSeq 6000. Using 5'RACE with constant-segment primers, TCRalpha and TCRbeta cDNA libraries were constructed, with sample barcodes and unique molecular identifiers added in the process. RNA was extracted from every sample with Trizol reagent. The libraries were amplified in two PCR steps, and the second step added a second sample barcode and Illumina TruSeq adapters. Libraries were sequenced on an Illumina NovaSeq with 2 x 150 bp paired-end reads. Regarding the original processing steps: The reads were demultiplexed and collapsed into UMI-guided consensus sequences using migec v1.2.7. Using mixcr v2.1.11, UMI consensuses were aligned to TRA and TRB V and J templates and then assembled into clonotypes. A clonotype was counted as expanded or contracted only when both edgeR and NoisET called the clonotype significant, with the noise models trained on biological replicates. For edgeR calls, the thresholds were a false discovery rate-adjusted p below 0.01 and a log2 fold-change of 1. As an exploratory analysis of dynamics, max-normalized trajectories of the 1000 most abundant clonotypes were examined by PCA with hierarchical clustering. Separately sequenced CD4+ and CD8+ repertoires were used to assign the CD4 or CD8 phenotype of responding clones. TCRdb reanalyzed the raw reads on its own, using fastp at Q25 for trimming and MiXCR for clone calling, and kept in-frame beta chains. Every entry covers one CDR3 protein and lists the most common genes and DNA from its rows. None of the V and J calls come from the authors' own analysis; TCRdb made them. Recorded for this sample are some 320,000 distinct CDR3 sequences; approximately 15% of them occurred a single time. Clones ranked in the top ten supply 20% to 25% of the sample.

Ficoll-Paque density gradient centrifugation was used to isolate PBMCs. The sequencing sample was made of PBMCs or a T cell subset sorted from them (not recorded which). The chain uses TRBV29-1 and TRBJ2-5; too little of a D gene remains to name it. This sequence originates from a man aged 18-30 years who had mild COVID-19 (a few samples of this study predate the infection). The sample titles of this study are shuffled in the database, so cell type and time point are left out; the donor was told from shared clones. The base sequence is TGCAGCGTTGATGGTTGGCAGCAAGAGACCCAGTACTTC. Its translation reads: CSVDGWQQETQYF.